The clone carrying this TCR beta chain was observed at least ten times. These data are taken from a study of T cells in Graves' hyperthyroidism and ophthalmopathy. The germline V and J ends were trimmed by 8 bases and 8 bases, with 16 bases remaining between them. The CDR3 consists of 14 residues. Germline V gives CDR1 MDHEN, CDR2 SYDVKM. The TCR beta CDR3 regions underwent amplification using RNA transcripts as the source. Researchers ran a first-round RT-PCR on the TCR CDR3 using the HTBI primer set. TCRdb ran MiXCR on the multiplex PCR reads and lists one entry per CDR3 protein. The data show 500,000 to 650,000 distinct CDR3 sequences, about 20% seen once.

The chain is built from TRBV28 and TRBJ1-6; no clear D. Sequencing was carried out using blood. The source of this sequence is a man aged 35-49 years with Graves' ophthalmopathy. The CDR3 here is CASRRRFLDSPLHF. The CDR3 DNA reads TGTGCCAGCCGTCGACGGTTCCTGGATTCACCCCTCCACTTT.